Reported below is one T cell receptor beta chain. The antigen remains unidentified. This sample is part of a study of cytomegalovirus exposure and HLA in healthy donors. Overall study findings and caveats: In all likelihood, a cluster of highly shared sequence variants was a sequencing artifact. The analysis excluded some indistinguishable V segments, including TRBV6-2 and TRBV6-3.

Vbeta (60) and Jbeta (13) primers were used in the PCR. Libraries were prepared by immunoSEQ multiplex PCR; TCRdb keeps only in-frame clonotypes and omits some of them. The sample lists 100,000 to 150,000 clones, approximately 80% occurring once. Trimming cost V 4 bases and J 4 bases; bases outside gene matches: 5. This CDR3 comprises 14 residues. Germline CDR1 is SGHRS and CDR2 is YFSETQ. The J gene is TRBJ2-5, the V gene TRBV5-1; the match to TRBD1 covers 9 bases. The sequencing sample was made of PBMCs. The TCR originated in a human donor in good health. CDR3 in amino acids: CASSPGTGRETQYF. The CDR3 bases are TGCGCCAGCAGCCCCGGGACAGGGAGAGAGACCCAGTACTTC.